This T cell receptor (beta chain) was identified during a study of Graves' ophthalmopathy and Graves' hyperthyroidism (dated 2018 in TCRdb). Notes on the research overall: Peripheral blood was collected at initial diagnosis, prior to any treatment. To tell Graves' ophthalmopathy apart from Graves' hyperthyroidism, and to predict which patients would progress to ophthalmopathy, the study relied on TCR beta repertoire signatures. In total, 135 blood samples were TCR-sequenced: 40 to 45 ophthalmopathy, 75 hyperthyroidism and approximately 17 hyperthyroidism-to-ophthalmopathy patients. To explore V-J signatures that distinguish ophthalmopathy from hyperthyroidism, a discovery set of about a hundred patients was enrolled, made up of some 41 with ophthalmopathy and fewer than 60 with stable hyperthyroidism. An independent validation cohort was composed of approximately 19 hyperthyroidism patients and around 16 patients who later progressed from hyperthyroidism to ophthalmopathy. In several hyperthyroidism patients, the T-cell repertoire of thyroid tissue was compared with the T-cell repertoire of blood. Following sampling, methimazole starting at 30 mg daily was administered to hyperthyroidism patients, and high-dose intravenous methylprednisolone was administered to ophthalmopathy patients. For training and testing, the 100 or so patients in the discovery cohort were randomly divided in a 7:3 ratio. Beyond this particular receptor, the publication reports: No statistical method was used to set the sample size in advance, and the investigators knew which group each participant was assigned to. In validation, the model predicted ophthalmopathy progression with about 64% sensitivity and roughly 72% specificity; around twelve predicted patients were CT-confirmed with GO in a median of around 6.5 months. In cross-validation, the 13-signature model distinguished ophthalmopathy from stable hyperthyroidism with around 90% sensitivity and approximately 81% specificity, while in the test set the corresponding values were about 80% and 75%. Among expanded thyroid clonotypes with frequency above 0.001, most also showed up in blood, which suggests that blood repertoires may reflect the thyroid immune response.

Per the germline V gene (reference sequence), DFQATT is the CDR1 and SNEGSKA is the CDR2. Relative to germline, V is missing 0 bases and J is missing 6 bases, with 4 bases of the junction outside any gene match. The CDR3 measures 15 amino acids from cysteine to phenylalanine. Only CDR3 DNA is held: 45 bases, read in frame from base 1. Ophthalmopathy patients had moderately to severely active disease, Clinical Activity Score of at least 3, NOSPECS grade of at least 4, and disease duration under 3 months. Patients were excluded if they had other autoimmune diseases, uncontrolled infections, pregnancy or lactation. Diagnosis relied on clinical symptoms, serum thyroxine, TRAb, thyroid ultrasound and orbital computed tomography. Using Ficoll-Paque density gradient centrifugation, PBMCs were isolated from 10 ml of fresh peripheral blood. Total RNA was extracted with Trizol reagent and quality-checked on an Agilent 2100 Bioanalyzer.

Comment on this clonotype: Its recognized antigen is unknown. No base quality values were provided; no much bigger clone lies one nucleotide off.

For repertoire sequencing, TCR beta CDR3 regions were amplified from RNA transcripts. The first round of RT-PCR was done with HTBI primers and the Qiagen OneStep RT-PCR kit, and was followed by a second round of multiplex PCR, then size selection and purification. The libraries underwent paired-end sequencing with 100 bp reads on an Illumina HiSeq2000. The paper's data handling went like this. Reads were processed with SOAPnuke, discarding reads with adapters, uncalled bases, mean Phred below 15, or no exact constant-primer or identifier match. COPE v1.2.5 was used to merge high-quality paired reads. Clonotypes were defined as unique nucleotide sequences and were aligned to IMGT TRB V, D and J references using MiTCR v1.1. Only V-J combinations with frequency above 0.0001 were analysed, covering approximately 99% of repertoires. For each V-J combination, a TCR clonal expansion and chaos score was defined as the ratio of F50 clonal expansion to chaos observed in the TCRdist matrix. Welch's t-statistics and random forest were used to narrow the features down to approximately twelve V-J combinations, which were then fed into a naive Bayes classifier. The Morisita-Horn index was used to measure how similar the thyroid and blood repertoires were. TCRdb trimmed public reads at Q25 via fastp, called clones via MiXCR and kept in-frame beta chains. Each CDR3 protein appears once, grouped with its most common genes and DNA. What appears here as the V and J calls and clone size reflects TCRdb's work, not the paper's. For this sample the table gives about 220,000 distinct CDR3 sequences, of which 20% to 25% were detected only once. Around two fifths of the sample is taken by the ten largest.

The sequencing input was peripheral blood. The chain joins TRBV20-1 to TRBJ2-7; 14 middle bases align to TRBD2. The source of this sequence is a woman aged 50 to 60 with Graves' ophthalmopathy. Donor details come from another sample of the same person, matched by shared clones. The nucleotides read TGCAGTGCTAGAGATAGGACTAGCGGGAGGACCGAGCAGTACTTC. Translated, it reads CSARDRTSGRTEQYF.